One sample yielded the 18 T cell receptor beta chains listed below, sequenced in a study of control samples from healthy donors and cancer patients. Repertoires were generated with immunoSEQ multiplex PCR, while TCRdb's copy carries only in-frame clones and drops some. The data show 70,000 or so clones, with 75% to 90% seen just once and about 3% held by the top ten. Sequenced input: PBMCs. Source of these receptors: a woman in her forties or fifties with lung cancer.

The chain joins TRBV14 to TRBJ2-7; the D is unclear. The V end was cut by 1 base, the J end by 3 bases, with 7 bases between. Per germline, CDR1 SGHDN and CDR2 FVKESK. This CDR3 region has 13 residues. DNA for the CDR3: TGTGCCAGCAGCCAAGGGGCCGGCTACGAGCAGTACTTC. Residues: CASSQGAGYEQYF.

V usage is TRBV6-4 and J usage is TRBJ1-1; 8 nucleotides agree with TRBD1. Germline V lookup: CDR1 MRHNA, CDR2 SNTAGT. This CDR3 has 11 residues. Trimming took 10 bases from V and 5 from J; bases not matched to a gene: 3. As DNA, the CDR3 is TGTGCCACCCGGACAGGGACTGAAGCTTTCTTT. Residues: CATRTGTEAFF.

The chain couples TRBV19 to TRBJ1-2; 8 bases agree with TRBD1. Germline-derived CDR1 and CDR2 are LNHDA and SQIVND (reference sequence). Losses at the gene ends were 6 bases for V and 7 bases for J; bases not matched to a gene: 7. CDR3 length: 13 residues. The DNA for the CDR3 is TGTGCCAGTAGCAGGGGACAGGTCTCTGGCTACACCTTC. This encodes CASSRGQVSGYTF.

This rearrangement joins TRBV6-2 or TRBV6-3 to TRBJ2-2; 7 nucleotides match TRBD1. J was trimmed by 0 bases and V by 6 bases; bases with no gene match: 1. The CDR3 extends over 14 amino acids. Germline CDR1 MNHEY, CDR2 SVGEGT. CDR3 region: CASSQGANTGELFF. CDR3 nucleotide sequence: TGTGCCAGCAGCCAGGGGGCGAACACCGGGGAGCTGTTTTTT.

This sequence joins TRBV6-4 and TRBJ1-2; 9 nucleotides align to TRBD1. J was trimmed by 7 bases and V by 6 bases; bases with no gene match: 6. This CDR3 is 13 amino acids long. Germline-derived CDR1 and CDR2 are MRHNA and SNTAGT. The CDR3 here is CASRIGTGLGYTF. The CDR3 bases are TGTGCCAGCAGGATAGGGACAGGGCTTGGCTACACCTTC.

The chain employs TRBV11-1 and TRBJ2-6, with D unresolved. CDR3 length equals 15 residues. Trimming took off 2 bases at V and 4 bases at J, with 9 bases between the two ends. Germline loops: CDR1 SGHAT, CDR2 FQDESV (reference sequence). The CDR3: CASSLTVSGANVLTF. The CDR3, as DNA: TGTGCCAGCAGCTTAACAGTTTCCGGGGCCAACGTCCTGACTTTC.

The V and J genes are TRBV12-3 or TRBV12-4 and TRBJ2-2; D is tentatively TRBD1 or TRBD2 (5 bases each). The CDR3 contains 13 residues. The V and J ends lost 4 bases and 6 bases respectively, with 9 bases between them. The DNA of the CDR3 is TGTGCCAGCAGTTCCAGGGAGTCCGGGGAGCTGTTTTTT. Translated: CASSSRESGELFF.

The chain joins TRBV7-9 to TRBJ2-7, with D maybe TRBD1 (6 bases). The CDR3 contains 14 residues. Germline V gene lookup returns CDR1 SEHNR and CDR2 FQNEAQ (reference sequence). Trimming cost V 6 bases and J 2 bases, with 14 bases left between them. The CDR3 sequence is CASSPIQGTYEQYF. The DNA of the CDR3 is TGTGCCAGCAGTCCCATACAGGGAACCTACGAGCAGTACTTC.

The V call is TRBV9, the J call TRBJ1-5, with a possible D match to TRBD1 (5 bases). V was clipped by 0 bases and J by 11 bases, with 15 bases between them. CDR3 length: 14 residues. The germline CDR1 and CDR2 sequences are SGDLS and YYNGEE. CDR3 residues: CASSVEGGATAQHF. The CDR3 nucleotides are TGTGCCAGCAGCGTAGAGGGCGGGGCCACGGCCCAGCATTTT.

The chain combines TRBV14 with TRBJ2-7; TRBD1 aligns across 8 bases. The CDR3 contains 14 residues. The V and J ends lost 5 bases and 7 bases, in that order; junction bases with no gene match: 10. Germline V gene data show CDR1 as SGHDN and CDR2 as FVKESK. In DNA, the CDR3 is TGTGCCAGCAGCACCCGGACAGGGTTGGGGGAGCAGTACTTC. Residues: CASSTRTGLGEQYF.

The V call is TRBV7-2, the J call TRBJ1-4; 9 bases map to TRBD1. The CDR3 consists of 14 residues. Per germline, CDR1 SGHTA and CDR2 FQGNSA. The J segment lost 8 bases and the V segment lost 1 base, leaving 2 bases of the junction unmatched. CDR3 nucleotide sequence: TGTGCCAGCAGCTTAGACAGGGGGCGAGAAAAACTGTTTTTT. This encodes CASSLDRGREKLFF.

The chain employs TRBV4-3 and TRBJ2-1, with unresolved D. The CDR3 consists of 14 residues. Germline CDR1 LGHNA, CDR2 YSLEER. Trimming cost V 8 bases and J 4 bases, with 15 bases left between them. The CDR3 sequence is CASAEWGQYNEQFF. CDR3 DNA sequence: TGCGCCAGCGCTGAATGGGGTCAGTACAATGAGCAGTTCTTC.

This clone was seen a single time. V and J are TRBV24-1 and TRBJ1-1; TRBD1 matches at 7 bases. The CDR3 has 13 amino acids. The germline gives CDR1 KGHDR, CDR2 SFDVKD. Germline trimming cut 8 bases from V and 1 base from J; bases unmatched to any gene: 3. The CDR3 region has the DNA TGTGCCACCAAGGGACAGACGAACACTGAAGCTTTCTTT. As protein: CATKGQTNTEAFF.

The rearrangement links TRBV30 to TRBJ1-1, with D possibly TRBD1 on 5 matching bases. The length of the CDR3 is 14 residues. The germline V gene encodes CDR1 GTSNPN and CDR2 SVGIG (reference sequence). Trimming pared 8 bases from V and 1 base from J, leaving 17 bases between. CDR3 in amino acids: CAARTGRQNTEAFF. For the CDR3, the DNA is TGTGCCGCCAGAACGGGACGGCAGAACACTGAAGCTTTCTTT.

CDR3 sequence (DNA): TGTGCCTGGAGTGTACAGCTCAGGACCCAGTACTTC. This encodes CAWSVQLRTQYF. V is TRBV30 and J is TRBJ2-5; the D is unclear. The CDR3 sequence is 12 residues long. V lost 0 bases, J lost 7 bases, and 9 bases lay in between. Germline loops: CDR1 GTSNPN, CDR2 SVGIG (reference sequence).

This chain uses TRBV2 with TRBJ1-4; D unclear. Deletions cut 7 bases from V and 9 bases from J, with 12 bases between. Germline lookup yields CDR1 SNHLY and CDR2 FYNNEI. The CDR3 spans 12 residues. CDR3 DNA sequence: TGTGCCAGCACGGAGGAGGCCAAAAAACTGTTTTTT. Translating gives CASTEEAKKLFF.

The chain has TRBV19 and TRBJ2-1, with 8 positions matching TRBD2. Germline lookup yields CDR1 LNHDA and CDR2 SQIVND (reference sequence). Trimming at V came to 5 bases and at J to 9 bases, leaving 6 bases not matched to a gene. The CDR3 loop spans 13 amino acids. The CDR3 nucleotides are TGTGCCAGTAGTCGGGGGGGCTTGGTTGAGCAGTTCTTC. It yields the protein CASSRGGLVEQFF.

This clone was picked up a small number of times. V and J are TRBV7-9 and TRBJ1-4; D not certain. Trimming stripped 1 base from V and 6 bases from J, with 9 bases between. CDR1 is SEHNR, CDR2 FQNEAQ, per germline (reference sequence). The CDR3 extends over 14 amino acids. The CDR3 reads CASSLVRTDEKLFF. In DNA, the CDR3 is TGTGCCAGCAGCTTAGTAAGGACGGATGAAAAACTGTTTTTT.